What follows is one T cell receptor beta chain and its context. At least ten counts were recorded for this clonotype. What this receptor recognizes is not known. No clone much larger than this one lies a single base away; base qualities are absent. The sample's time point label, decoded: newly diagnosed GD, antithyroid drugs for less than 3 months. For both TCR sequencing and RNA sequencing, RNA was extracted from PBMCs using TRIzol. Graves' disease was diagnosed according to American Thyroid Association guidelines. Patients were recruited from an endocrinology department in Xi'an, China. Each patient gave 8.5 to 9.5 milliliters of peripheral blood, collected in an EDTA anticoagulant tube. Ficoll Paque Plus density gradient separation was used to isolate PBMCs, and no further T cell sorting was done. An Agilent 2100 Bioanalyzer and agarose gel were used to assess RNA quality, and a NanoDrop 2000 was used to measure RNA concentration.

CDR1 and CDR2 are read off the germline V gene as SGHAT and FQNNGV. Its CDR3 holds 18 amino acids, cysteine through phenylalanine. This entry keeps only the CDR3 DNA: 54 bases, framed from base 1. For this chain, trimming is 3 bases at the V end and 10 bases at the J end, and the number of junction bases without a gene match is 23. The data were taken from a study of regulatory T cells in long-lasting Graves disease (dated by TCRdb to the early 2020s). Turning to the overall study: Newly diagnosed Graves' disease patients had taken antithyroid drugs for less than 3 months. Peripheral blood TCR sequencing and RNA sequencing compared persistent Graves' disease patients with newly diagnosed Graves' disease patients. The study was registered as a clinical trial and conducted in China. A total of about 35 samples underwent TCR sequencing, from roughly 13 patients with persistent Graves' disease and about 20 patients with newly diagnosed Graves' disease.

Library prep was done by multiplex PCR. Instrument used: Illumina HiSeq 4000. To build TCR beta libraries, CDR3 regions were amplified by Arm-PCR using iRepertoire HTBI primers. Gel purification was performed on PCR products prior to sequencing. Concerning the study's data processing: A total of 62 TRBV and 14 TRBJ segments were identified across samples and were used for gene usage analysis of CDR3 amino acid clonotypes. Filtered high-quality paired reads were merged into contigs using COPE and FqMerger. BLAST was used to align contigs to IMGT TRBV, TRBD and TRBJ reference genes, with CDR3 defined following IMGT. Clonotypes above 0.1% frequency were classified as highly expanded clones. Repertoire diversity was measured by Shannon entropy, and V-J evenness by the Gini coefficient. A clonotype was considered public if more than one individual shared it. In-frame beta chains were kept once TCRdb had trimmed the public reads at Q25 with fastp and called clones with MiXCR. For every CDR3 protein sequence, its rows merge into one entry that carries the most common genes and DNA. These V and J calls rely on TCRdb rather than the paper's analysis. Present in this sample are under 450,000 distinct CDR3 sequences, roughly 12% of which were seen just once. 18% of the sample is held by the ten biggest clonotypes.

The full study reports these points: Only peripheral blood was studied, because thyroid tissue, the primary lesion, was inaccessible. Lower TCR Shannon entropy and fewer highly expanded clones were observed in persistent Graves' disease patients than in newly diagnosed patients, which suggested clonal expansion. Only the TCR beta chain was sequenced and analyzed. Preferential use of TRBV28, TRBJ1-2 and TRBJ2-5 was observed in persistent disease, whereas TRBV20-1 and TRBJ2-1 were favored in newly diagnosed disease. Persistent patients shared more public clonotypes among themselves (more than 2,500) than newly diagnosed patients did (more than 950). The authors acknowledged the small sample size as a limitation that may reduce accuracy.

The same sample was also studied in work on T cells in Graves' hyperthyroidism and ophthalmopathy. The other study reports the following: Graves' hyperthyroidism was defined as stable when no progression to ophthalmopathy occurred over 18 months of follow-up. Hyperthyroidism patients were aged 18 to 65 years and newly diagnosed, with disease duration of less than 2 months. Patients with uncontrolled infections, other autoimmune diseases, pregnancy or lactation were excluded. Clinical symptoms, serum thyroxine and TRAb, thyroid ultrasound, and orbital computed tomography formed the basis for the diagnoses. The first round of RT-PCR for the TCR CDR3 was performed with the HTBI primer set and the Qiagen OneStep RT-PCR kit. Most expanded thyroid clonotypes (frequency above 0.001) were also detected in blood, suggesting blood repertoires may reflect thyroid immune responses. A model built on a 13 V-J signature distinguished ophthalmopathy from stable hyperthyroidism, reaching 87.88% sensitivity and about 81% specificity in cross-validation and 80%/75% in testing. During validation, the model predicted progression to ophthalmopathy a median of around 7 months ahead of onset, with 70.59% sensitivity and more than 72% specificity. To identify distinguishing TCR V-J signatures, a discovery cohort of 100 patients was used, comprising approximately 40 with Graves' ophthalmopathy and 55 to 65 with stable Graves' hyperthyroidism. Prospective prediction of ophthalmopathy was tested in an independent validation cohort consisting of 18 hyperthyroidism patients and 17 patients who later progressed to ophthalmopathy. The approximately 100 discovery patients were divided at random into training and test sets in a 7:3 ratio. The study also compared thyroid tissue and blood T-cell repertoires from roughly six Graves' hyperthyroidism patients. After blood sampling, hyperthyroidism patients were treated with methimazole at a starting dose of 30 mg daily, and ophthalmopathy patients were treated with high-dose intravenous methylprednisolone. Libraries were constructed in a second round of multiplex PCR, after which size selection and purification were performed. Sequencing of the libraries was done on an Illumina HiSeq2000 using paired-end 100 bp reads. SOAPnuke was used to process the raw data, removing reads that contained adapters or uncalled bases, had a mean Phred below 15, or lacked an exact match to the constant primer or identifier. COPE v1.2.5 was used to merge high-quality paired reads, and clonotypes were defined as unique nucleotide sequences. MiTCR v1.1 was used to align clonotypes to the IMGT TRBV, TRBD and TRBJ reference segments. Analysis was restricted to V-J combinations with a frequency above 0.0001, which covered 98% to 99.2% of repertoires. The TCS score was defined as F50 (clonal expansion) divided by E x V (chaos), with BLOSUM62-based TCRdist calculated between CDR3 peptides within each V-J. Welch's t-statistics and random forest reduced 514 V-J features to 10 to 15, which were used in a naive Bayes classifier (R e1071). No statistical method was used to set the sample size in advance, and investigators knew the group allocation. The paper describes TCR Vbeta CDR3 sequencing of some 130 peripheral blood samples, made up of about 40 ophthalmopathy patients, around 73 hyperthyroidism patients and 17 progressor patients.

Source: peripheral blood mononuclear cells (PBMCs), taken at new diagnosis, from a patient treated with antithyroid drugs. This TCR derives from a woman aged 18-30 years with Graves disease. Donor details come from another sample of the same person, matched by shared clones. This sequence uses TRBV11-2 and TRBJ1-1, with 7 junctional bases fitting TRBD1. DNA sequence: TGTGCCAGCAGCTTCGGCTTCGGGACAGTCTCGCGGGCCCCTGGAGCTTTCTTT. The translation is CASSFGFGTVSRAPGAFF. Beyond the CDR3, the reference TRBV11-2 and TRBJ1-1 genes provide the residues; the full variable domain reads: EAGVAQSPRYKIIEKRQSVAFWCNPISGHATLYWYQQILGQGPKLLIQFQNNGVVDDSQLPKDRFSAERLKGVDSTLKIQPAKLEDSAVYLCASSFGFGTVSRAPGAFFGQGTRLTVV.